The sequence of this T cell receptor (beta chain) was determined in a study of beta chain features in type 1 diabetes. This clone was counted only a few times. The germline CDR1 and CDR2 sequences are MDHEN and SYDVKM. CDR3 size: 12 residues. V was clipped by 8 bases and J by 3 bases, with 10 bases between them. cDNA synthesis used the whole RNA isolate, giving expressed TCRB sequences. Generated by immunoSEQ multiplex PCR, the TCRdb table keeps only in-frame clones and is missing some. The top ten clones hold 0.5% to 0.75% of a sample with around 180,000 clones, 10% to 15% of them seen once. This chain links TRBV28 with TRBJ1-1; no clear D. Sequenced sample: central memory CD4+ T cells from blood. The receptor was isolated from a woman aged 18-35 years in good health. The CDR3 DNA reads TGTGCCAGCCACAGCCTGTACACTGAAGCTTTCTTT. Its translation is CASHSLYTEAFF.